This entry lists 15 T cell receptor beta chains sequenced from one sample in a study of spatial heterogeneity in lung cancer. Time point: sample taken at primary tumor resection. TCRdb reanalysed the 5' RACE reads using MiXCR and keeps one entry per CDR3 protein. Of around 11,000 distinct CDR3 sequences in the sample, 3.7% are singletons; the top ten hold 40% to 65%. The source material was PBMCs, sampled at surgery. The receptors originated from a female donor with early-stage non-small cell lung cancer.

The V and J genes are TRBV11-2 and TRBJ2-5, with D unresolved. V was pared by 6 bases and J by 1 base, with 12 bases between. CDR1 is SGHAT, CDR2 FQNNGV, per germline. This CDR3 contains 14 residues. CDR3 nucleotides: TGTGCCAGCAGTCCTCTAGGGTCCCAAGAGACCCAGTACTTC. Encoded protein: CASSPLGSQETQYF.

This clonotype was found many times. The V gene is TRBV28, the J gene TRBJ1-2; no reliable D call. CDR3 size: 14 residues. Trimming stripped 3 bases from V and 7 bases from J, with 15 bases between. The germline gives CDR1 MDHEN, CDR2 SYDVKM. As DNA, the CDR3 is TGTGCCAGCAGTTTTAGGCCAGGAGGTGGTGGCTACACCTTC. It yields the protein CASSFRPGGGGYTF.

Many counts were recorded for this clonotype. The chain joins TRBV7-2 to TRBJ1-2; TRBD1 aligns across 12 bases. The CDR3 length is 16 residues. The germline V gene has CDR1 SGHTA and CDR2 FQGNSA. Trimming at V came to 1 base and at J to 6 bases, leaving 6 bases not matched to a gene. CDR3 residues: CASSLGGQGARHGYTF. CDR3 sequence (DNA): TGTGCCAGCAGCTTAGGGGGACAGGGGGCCCGTCATGGCTACACCTTC.

This clonotype was found many times. This sequence joins TRBV30 and TRBJ2-1; 9 bases line up with TRBD1. Germline assignment: CDR1 GTSNPN and CDR2 SVGIG (reference sequence). V was pared by 2 bases and J by 10 bases, with 6 bases of the junction left unmatched. The CDR3 totals 13 residues. The CDR3 spells CAWSRDRDGEQFF. The CDR3 nucleotides are TGTGCCTGGAGTAGGGACAGGGATGGGGAGCAGTTCTTC.

This clonotype showed up just a few times. This chain links TRBV10-1 with TRBJ2-1; 7 nucleotides align to TRBD2. Germline lookup yields CDR1 WNHNN and CDR2 SYGVQD (reference sequence). The CDR3 is 15 amino acids. V shed 2 bases, J shed 5 bases, and the junction held 6 bases outside the gene matches. The CDR3 sequence is CASSEPGLGHNEQFF. The CDR3 coding sequence is TGCGCCAGCAGTGAGCCAGGACTAGGTCACAATGAGCAGTTCTTC.

Within the sample, this clonotype is medium-sized. The chain uses TRBV29-1 and TRBJ2-3; 7 nucleotides agree with TRBD2. This CDR3 has 12 residues. With V trimmed by 7 bases and J by 3 bases, 4 bases remained unmatched. The germline V gene has CDR1 SQVTM and CDR2 ANQGSEA. The CDR3 protein is CSEGEGTDTQYF. The CDR3 DNA reads as TGCAGCGAAGGGGAGGGTACAGATACGCAGTATTTT.

This clonotype was counted many times. This chain uses TRBV18 with TRBJ2-5; no clear D gene. Germline assignment: CDR1 KGHSH and CDR2 LQKENI. The V and J ends lost 6 bases and 0 bases respectively, with 5 bases between them. This CDR3 region has 12 residues. The CDR3 sequence: CASSMYQETQYF. CDR3 DNA: TGTGCCAGCTCGATGTACCAAGAGACCCAGTACTTC.

This clonotype was observed a few times. This chain links TRBV6-5 with TRBJ2-5, with D uncertain. CDR1 MNHEY and CDR2 SVGAGI come from the germline V gene. Between the trimmed V and J ends, which lost 2 bases and 0 bases, there was a span of 4 bases. The CDR3 loop spans 13 amino acids. For the CDR3, the DNA is TGTGCCAGCAGTTACCAGTACCAAGAGACCCAGTACTTC. Its translation: CASSYQYQETQYF.

This clonotype was seen many times. The V gene is TRBV19, the J gene TRBJ2-5; tentative D call: TRBD2 (6 bases). Germline CDR1 and CDR2: LNHDA and SQIVND (reference sequence). Trimming pared 8 bases from V and 5 bases from J, leaving 9 bases between. The CDR3 contains 11 residues. The CDR3 protein is CASGGWETQYF. CDR3 in DNA: TGTGCCAGTGGAGGGTGGGAGACCCAGTACTTC.

This clonotype was recorded at least ten times. V usage is TRBV4-3 and J usage is TRBJ2-1, with D uncertain. Germline V gene data show CDR1 as LGHNA and CDR2 as YSLEER. The CDR3 is made up of 15 amino acids. V lost 3 bases, J lost 2 bases, and 11 bases lay in between. CDR3 bases: TGCGCCAGCAGCCAGCTTAGAACCCCCTACAATGAGCAGTTCTTC. Translation gives CASSQLRTPYNEQFF.

In its sample, this clonotype ranks as medium-sized (0.01 to 0.1%). The gene calls are TRBV25-1 and TRBJ2-1; the match to TRBD2 covers 8 bases. J gave up 5 bases and V 4 bases, and 7 bases lay outside the gene matches. The CDR3 is 15 amino acids. Per germline, CDR1 MGHDK and CDR2 SYGVNS. The CDR3 nucleotides are TGTGCCAGCAGTGTGCTAGCGGGCACTGACAATGAGCAGTTCTTC. It encodes CASSVLAGTDNEQFF.

This clonotype was seen repeatedly, ten times or more. The rearrangement links TRBV7-9 to TRBJ2-3; D not certain. Trimming shortened V by 5 bases and J by 2 bases, and 17 bases separated the two germline ends. Germline CDR1 SEHNR, CDR2 FQNEAQ (reference sequence). CDR3 length: 16 residues. The CDR3 reads CASSPWFKISTDTQYF. The CDR3 DNA follows: TGTGCCAGCAGCCCTTGGTTTAAGATCTCCACAGATACGCAGTATTTT.

This clonotype was observed many times. This chain joins TRBV4-3 and TRBJ2-1; D ambiguous. The ends were cut back, 0 bases at V and 0 bases at J, with 9 bases in the middle. CDR1 is LGHNA, CDR2 YSLEER, per germline. This CDR3 comprises 16 residues. The CDR3 DNA sequence: TGCGCCAGCAGCCAAGATTTGGCTAGCTCCTACAATGAGCAGTTCTTC. This gives the protein CASSQDLASSYNEQFF.

This clonotype was observed many times. This rearrangement joins TRBV28 to TRBJ1-4, with 10 bases aligning to TRBD1. The junction had 2 bases not matched to a gene; V was cut back by 4 bases and J by 0 bases. The CDR3 extends over 16 amino acids. Germline assignment: CDR1 MDHEN and CDR2 SYDVKM. The chain's CDR3 is CASSSGQGSTNEKLFF. In DNA form, the CDR3 reads TGTGCCAGCAGTTCGGGACAGGGGTCAACTAATGAAAAACTGTTTTTT.

A remark on this clonotype: Possible read error: a much larger clone is one base away. The chain uses TRBV12-3 or TRBV12-4 and TRBJ2-5, with D possibly matching TRBD1 (6 bases). V lost 3 bases and J lost 9, with 20 bases in between. The CDR3 runs 15 residues. DNA for the CDR3: TGTGCCAGCAGTTTCGGACAGCTTGTCAGCTCGGCCCAGTACTTC. Protein: CASSFGQLVSSAQYF.